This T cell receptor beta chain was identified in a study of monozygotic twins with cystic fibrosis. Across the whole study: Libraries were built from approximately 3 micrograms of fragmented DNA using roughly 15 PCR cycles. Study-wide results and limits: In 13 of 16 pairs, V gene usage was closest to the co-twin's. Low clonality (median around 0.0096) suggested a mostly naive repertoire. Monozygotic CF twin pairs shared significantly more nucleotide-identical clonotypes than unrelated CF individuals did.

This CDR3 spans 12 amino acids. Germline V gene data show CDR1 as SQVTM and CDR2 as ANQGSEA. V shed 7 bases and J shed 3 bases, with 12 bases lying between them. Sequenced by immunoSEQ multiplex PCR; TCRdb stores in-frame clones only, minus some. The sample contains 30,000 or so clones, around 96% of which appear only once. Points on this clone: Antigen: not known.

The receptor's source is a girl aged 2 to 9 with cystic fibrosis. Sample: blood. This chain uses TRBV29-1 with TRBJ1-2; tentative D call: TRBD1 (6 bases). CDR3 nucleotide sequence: TGCAGCGCTAACAGGGTAGACTATGGCTACACCTTC. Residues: CSANRVDYGYTF. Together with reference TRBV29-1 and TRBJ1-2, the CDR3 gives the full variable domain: SAVISQKPSRDICQRGTSLTIQCQVDSQVTMMFWYRQQPGQSLTLIATANQGSEATYESGFVIDKFPISRPNLTFSTLTVSNMSPEDSSIYLCSANRVDYGYTFGSGTRLTVV.